A few counts support the clone carrying this T cell receptor beta chain. Germline V CDR1 and CDR2: SQVTM, ANQGSEA. CDR3 length: 17 residues. With 4 bases removed from V and 1 base from J, the gap between germline ends came to 20 bases. The data stem from a study of blood T cells in healthy people across ages. Healthy individuals of Caucasian origin from Russia, aged about 6 to 95, served as donors. Through a sample-barcoded 5' primer and a J-beta primer mix, a second PCR was run for 7 to 11 cycles. TCRdb ran MiXCR on the 5' RACE reads and lists one entry per CDR3 protein. The sample yields around 1.5 million distinct CDR3 sequences, around 55% seen once.

V is TRBV29-1 and J is TRBJ2-1; tentatively, D is TRBD1 (6 bases). Sequencing used blood. The TCR originated in a young man in good health. The chain's CDR3 is CSVGPLPERGSYNEQFF. The CDR3 region has the DNA TGCAGCGTTGGCCCACTCCCGGAGAGGGGGTCCTACAATGAGCAGTTCTTC.